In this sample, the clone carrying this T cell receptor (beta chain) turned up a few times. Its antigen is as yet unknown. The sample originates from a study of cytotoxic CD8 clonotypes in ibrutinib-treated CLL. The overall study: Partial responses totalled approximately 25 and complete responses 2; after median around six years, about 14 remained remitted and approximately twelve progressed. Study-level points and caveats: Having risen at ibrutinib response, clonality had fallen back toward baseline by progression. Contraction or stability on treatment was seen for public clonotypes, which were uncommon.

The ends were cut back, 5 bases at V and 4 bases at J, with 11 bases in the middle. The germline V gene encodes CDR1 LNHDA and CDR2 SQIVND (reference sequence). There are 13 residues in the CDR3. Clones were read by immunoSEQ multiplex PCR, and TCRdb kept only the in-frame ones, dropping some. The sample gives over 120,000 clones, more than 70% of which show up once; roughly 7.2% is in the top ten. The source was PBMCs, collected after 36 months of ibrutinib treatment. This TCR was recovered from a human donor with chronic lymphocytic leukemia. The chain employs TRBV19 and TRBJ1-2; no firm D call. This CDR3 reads CASSAWDFYGYTF. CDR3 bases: TGTGCCAGTAGTGCTTGGGATTTCTATGGCTACACCTTC.